These 7 T cell receptor beta chains were sequenced from one sample in a study of early T cells in non-severe SARS-CoV-2 infection. TCRdb re-called the 5' RACE reads with MiXCR, one entry per CDR3 protein. Of approximately 70,000 distinct CDR3 sequences listed, approximately 12% were seen once; the top ten hold around 16%. The starting material was whole blood, obtained at baseline. These receptors originate from an adult who was a healthcare worker with PCR-confirmed SARS-CoV-2 infection or an uninfected control (not recorded which). The donor label of this sample is uncertain.

Ten or more counts support this clonotype. The rearrangement links TRBV11-2 to TRBJ2-7; D ambiguous. This CDR3 has 11 amino acids. Germline CDR1 reads SGHAT; CDR2 reads FQNNGV. Deletions cut 3 bases from V and 2 bases from J, with 2 bases between. In DNA, the CDR3 is TGTGCCAGCAGCTTGGCCTACGAGCAGTACTTC. Encoded protein: CASSLAYEQYF.

V is TRBV20-1 and J is TRBJ2-1; D assignment may be TRBD1 or TRBD2 (5 bases each). This CDR3 comprises 14 residues. V shed 5 bases and J shed 0 bases, with 11 bases lying between them. Germline V gene data show CDR1 as DFQATT and CDR2 as SNEGSKA (reference sequence). CDR3 protein: CSALGTNSYNEQFF. CDR3 bases: TGCAGTGCTCTCGGGACCAACTCCTACAATGAGCAGTTCTTC.

The V and J genes are TRBV29-1 and TRBJ2-3; D is uncertain. V dropped 0 bases and J dropped 13 bases, with 14 bases sitting between them. This CDR3 has 12 residues. The germline V gene has CDR1 SQVTM and CDR2 ANQGSEA. Here the CDR3 DNA reads TGCAGCGTTGAAGATGAGCTTGTGTTAGAGTATTTT. Translated, it gives CSVEDELVLEYF.

The chain joins TRBV12-3 or TRBV12-4 to TRBJ1-2; 7 nucleotides align to TRBD1. The CDR3 contains 13 residues. V shed 5 bases and J 7 bases; nucleotides not matched to a gene: 7. CDR3 in amino acids: CASSIRQGLGYTF. DNA of the CDR3: TGTGCCAGCAGTATCCGACAGGGACTTGGCTACACCTTC.

A few counts support this clonotype. The genes are TRBV3-1 and TRBJ1-1; 10 bases agree with TRBD1. The germline V gene has CDR1 LGHDT and CDR2 YNNKEL (reference sequence). The J segment lost 2 bases and the V segment lost 2 bases, leaving 5 bases of the junction unmatched. This CDR3 has 16 residues. CDR3 coding DNA: TGTGCCAGCAGCCAACAGGGACAGGGGATTAACACTGAAGCTTTCTTT. Its translation: CASSQQGQGINTEAFF.

This clonotype came up many times. The chain combines TRBV4-1 with TRBJ1-5, with D perhaps matching TRBD1 (5 bases). V lost 3 bases and J 1 base, leaving 7 bases between the germline ends. Germline loops: CDR1 MGHRA, CDR2 YSYEKL. The CDR3 is 14 residues long. The CDR3 sequence: CASSQGVSNQPQHF. The CDR3, as DNA: TGCGCCAGCAGCCAGGGGGTGAGCAATCAGCCCCAGCATTTT.

V and J are TRBV5-1 and TRBJ2-7; tentatively, D is TRBD1 (6 bases). Germline CDR1 reads SGHRS; CDR2 reads YFSETQ. Trimming took 4 bases from V and 10 from J, leaving 12 bases between them. The CDR3 sequence is 11 residues long. Here the CDR3 reads CASSNRVDQYF. As DNA, the CDR3 is TGCGCCAGCAGCAACAGGGTAGATCAGTACTTC.